A selection of T cell receptor beta chains follows, all from one sample in a study of cytomegalovirus exposure and HLA in healthy donors. Here immunoSEQ multiplex PCR was the method, and the copy in TCRdb shows in-frame clones only, minus some. The sample has more than 110,000 clones, under 80% seen once. The source material was PBMCs. The receptor set was obtained from a male donor in good health and CMV-seronegative. The CDR3 runs from the conserved cysteine through the conserved F or W. The D gene is left open where the match is weak. Size tells how often a clone was seen (once, few, many) or the class of an expanded clone, and some rows leave it out.

>TRBJ2-5|TRBD1|few|TRBV6-5
TGTGCCAGCTCGAGACAGGGTGAAACCCAGTACTTC
CASSRQGETQYF
>TRBJ2-7|-|-|TRBV6-5
TGTGCCAGCAGTTACGATTGGGCAGGGGCCTACGAGCAGTACTTC
CASSYDWAGAYEQYF
>TRBJ2-2|TRBD2|-|TRBV19
TGTGCCAGTAGTTCTCGGACTAGCGGGGGTACCGGGGAGCTGTTTTTT
CASSSRTSGGTGELFF
>TRBJ2-7|TRBD1|few|TRBV30
TGTGCCGGGGGGACAGGGGGATACGAGCAGTACTTC
CAGGTGGYEQYF
>TRBJ1-1|-|-|TRBV5-1
TGCGCCAGCAGCTTGAGCATGAACACTGAAGCTTTCTTT
CASSLSMNTEAFF
>TRBJ2-3|-|once|TRBV10-2
TGCGCCAGCAGTCCCCGAGGTGGTCGCGGAAGCACAGATACGCAGTATTTT
CASSPRGGRGSTDTQYF
>TRBJ1-2|TRBD1|once|TRBV9
TGTGCCAGCAGCGTAGAGAGTATCTTGTTCAGGGGGCCCTATGGCTACACCTTC
CASSVESILFRGPYGYTF
>TRBJ2-5|-|few|TRBV7-6
TGTGCCAGCAGCTTAGGGGCTCCAGGTTACCAAGAGACCCAGTACTTC
CASSLGAPGYQETQYF
>TRBJ1-5|-|-|TRBV19
TGTGCCAGTAGTACTTTTACTCGGGGGGAAGAAGGCAATCAGCCCCAGCATTTT
CASSTFTRGEEGNQPQHF
>TRBJ2-1|-|-|TRBV6-4
TGTGCCAGCAAGGAAACTGTCAGGGTCAATGAGCAGTTCTTC
CASKETVRVNEQFF
>TRBJ2-4|-|few|TRBV27
TGTGCCAGCAATATGACAGATTGTAAAATTCAGTACTTC
CASNMTDCKIQYF
>TRBJ2-7|TRBD1|-|TRBV6-1
TGTGCCAGCAGTCGACAGGGGGGCACCTACGAGCAGTACTTC
CASSRQGGTYEQYF
>TRBJ2-1|-|-|TRBV10-3
TGTGCCATCAGTGGCAGGACAGACGATGAGCAGTTCTTC
CAISGRTDDEQFF
>TRBJ2-7|-|few|TRBV5-6
TGTGCCAGCAGCCAGGGGGGAGGGCAGTACTTC
CASSQGGGQYF
>TRBJ2-7|TRBD2|-|TRBV6-6
TGTGCCACCACCCCTCCCCTAGCGGGGGGCGAGCAGTACTTC
CATTPPLAGGEQYF
>TRBJ1-5|-|-|TRBV30
TGTGCCTGGAGTGCCCTAGGAGGGGGCAATCAGCCCCAGCATTTT
CAWSALGGGNQPQHF
>TRBJ2-7|TRBD1|few|TRBV4-1
TGCGCCAGCAGCCAAAAAAACCGGGACAGGGACTACGAGCAGTACTTC
CASSQKNRDRDYEQYF
>TRBJ2-3|TRBD2|-|TRBV27
TGTGCCAGCGGGCAGGGACTAGCGGCGACAGATACGCAGTATTTT
CASGQGLAATDTQYF
>TRBJ1-5|-|-|TRBV6-4
TGTGCCAGCAGTGACCGGGTAAATCAGCCCCAGCATTTT
CASSDRVNQPQHF
>TRBJ1-1|TRBD1|-|TRBV19
TGTGCCAGTAGTATAACAGGGGGCATAGATGAAGCTTTCTTT
CASSITGGIDEAFF
>TRBJ2-5|-|-|TRBV5-1
TGCGCCAGCAGTCACCCTGTTGGGGGCGGACGAGGAGAGACCCAGTACTTC
CASSHPVGGGRGETQYF
>TRBJ2-5|-|-|TRBV6-5
TGTGCCAGCAGTTACTCGGGCAAGAACCAAGAGACCCAGTACTTC
CASSYSGKNQETQYF
>TRBJ1-1|-|few|TRBV7-8
TGTGCCAGCAGCTTAGATCCCCCTGGGGGGGGTCTAGCGGCTTTCTTT
CASSLDPPGGGLAAFF
>TRBJ1-1|TRBD1|once|TRBV27
TGTGCCAGCAGCTCCCTAGGACAGGGGGAAACTGAAGCTTTCTTT
CASSSLGQGETEAFF
>TRBJ2-3|-|once|TRBV6-5
TGTGCCAGCAGACAGACAACAGATACGCAGTATTTT
CASRQTTDTQYF
>TRBJ2-7|TRBD2|-|TRBV30
TGTGCCTGGAGCCCATCTGGGAGGGCGGACCTGCTGGGGGGTGCCTACGAGCAGTACTTC
CAWSPSGRADLLGGAYEQYF